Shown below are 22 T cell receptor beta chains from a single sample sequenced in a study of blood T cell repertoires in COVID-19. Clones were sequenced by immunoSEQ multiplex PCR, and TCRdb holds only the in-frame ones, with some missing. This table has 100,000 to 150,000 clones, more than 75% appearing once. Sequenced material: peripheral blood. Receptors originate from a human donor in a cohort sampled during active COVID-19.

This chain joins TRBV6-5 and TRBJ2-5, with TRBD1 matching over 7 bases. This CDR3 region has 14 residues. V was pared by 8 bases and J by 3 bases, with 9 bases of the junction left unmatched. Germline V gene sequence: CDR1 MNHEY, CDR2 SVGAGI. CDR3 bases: TGTGCCAGCTCGTGGGGACAGCTAAAAGAGACCCAGTACTTC. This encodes CASSWGQLKETQYF.

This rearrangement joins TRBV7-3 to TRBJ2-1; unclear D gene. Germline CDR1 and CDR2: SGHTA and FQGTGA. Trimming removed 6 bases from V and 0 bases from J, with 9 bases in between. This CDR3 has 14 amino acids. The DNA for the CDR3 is TGTGCCAGCAGTCCGTATTTCTCCTACAATGAGCAGTTCTTC. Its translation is CASSPYFSYNEQFF.

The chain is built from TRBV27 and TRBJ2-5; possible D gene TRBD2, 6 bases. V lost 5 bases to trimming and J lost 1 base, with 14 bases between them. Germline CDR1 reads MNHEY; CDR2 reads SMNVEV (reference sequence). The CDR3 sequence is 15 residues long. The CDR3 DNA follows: TGTGCCAGCAGTCGACTAGGTTGGGGCCAAGAGACCCAGTACTTC. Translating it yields CASSRLGWGQETQYF.

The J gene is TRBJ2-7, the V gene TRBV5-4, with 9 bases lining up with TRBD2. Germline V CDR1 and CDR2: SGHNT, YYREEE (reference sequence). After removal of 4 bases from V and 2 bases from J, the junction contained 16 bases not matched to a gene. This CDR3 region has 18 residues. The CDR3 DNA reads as TGTGCCAGCAGCGGACAAGCGGGAGGCAACATCAAAACCTACGAGCAGTACTTC. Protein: CASSGQAGGNIKTYEQYF.

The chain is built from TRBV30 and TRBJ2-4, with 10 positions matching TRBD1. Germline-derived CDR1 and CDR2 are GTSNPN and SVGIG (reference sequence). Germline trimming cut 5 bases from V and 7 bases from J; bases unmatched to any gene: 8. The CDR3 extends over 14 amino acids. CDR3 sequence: CAWDYGTGDNIQYF. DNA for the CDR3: TGTGCCTGGGACTACGGGACAGGGGATAACATTCAGTACTTC.

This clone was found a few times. For the CDR3, the DNA is TGTGCCAGCTCACGAGACAGGGAAAAACTGTTTTTT. It yields the protein CASSRDREKLFF. The chain employs TRBV18 and TRBJ1-4, with D possibly TRBD1 on 6 matching bases. CDR1 KGHSH and CDR2 LQKENI come from the germline V gene. The CDR3 contains 12 residues. Deletions cut 4 bases from V and 8 bases from J, with 8 bases between. The variable domain in full, completed from reference TRBV18 and TRBJ1-4, reads NAGVMQNPRHLVRRRGQEARLRCSPMKGHSHVYWYRQLPEEGLKFMVYLQKENIIDESGMPKERFSAEFPKEGPSILRIQQVVRGDSAAYFCASSRDREKLFFGSGTQLSVL.

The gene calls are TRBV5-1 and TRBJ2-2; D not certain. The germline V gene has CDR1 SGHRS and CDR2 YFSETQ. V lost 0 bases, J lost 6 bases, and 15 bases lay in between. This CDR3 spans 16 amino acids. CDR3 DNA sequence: TGCGCCAGCAGCTTGGTCGCAGGTGGTGGATCCGGGGAGCTGTTTTTT. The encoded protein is CASSLVAGGGSGELFF.

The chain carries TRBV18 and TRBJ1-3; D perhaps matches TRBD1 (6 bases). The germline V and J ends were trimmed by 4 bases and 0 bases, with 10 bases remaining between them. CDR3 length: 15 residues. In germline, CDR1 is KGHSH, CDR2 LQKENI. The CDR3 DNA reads TGTGCCAGCTCACTTGCGGACAGCTCTGGAAACACCATATATTTT. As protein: CASSLADSSGNTIYF.

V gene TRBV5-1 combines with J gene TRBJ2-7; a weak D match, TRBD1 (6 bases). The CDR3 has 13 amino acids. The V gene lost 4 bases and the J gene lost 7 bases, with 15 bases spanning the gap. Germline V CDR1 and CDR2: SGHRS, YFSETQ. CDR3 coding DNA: TGCGCCAGCAGCCCCCTGACAGGAAAGGAGCAGTACTTC. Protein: CASSPLTGKEQYF. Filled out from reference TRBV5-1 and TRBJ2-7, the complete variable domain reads KAGVTQTPRYLIKTRGQQVTLSCSPISGHRSVSWYQQTPGQGLQFLFEYFSETQRNKGNFPGRFSGRQFSNSRSEMNVSTLELGDSALYLCASSPLTGKEQYFGPGTRLTVT.

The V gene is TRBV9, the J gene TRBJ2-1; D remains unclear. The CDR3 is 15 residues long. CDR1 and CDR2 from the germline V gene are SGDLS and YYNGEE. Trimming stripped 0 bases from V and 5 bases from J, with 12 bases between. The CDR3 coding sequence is TGTGCCAGCAGCGTAGCCCCGAGCCCTAACAATGAGCAGTTCTTC. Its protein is CASSVAPSPNNEQFF.

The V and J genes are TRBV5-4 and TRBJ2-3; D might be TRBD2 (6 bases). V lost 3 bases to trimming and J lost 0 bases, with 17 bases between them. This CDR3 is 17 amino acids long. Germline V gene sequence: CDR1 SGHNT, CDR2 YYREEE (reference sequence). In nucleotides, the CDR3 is TGTGCCAGCAGCTCCGGAGCCGGGGGAACGAGCACAGATACGCAGTATTTT. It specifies CASSSGAGGTSTDTQYF.

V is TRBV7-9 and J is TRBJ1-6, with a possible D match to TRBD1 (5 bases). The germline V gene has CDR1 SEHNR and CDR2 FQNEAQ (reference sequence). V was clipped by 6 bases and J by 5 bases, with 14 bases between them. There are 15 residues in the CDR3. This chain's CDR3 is CASSHDRGHNSPLHF. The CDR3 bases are TGTGCCAGCAGTCACGACAGAGGCCATAATTCACCCCTCCACTTT.

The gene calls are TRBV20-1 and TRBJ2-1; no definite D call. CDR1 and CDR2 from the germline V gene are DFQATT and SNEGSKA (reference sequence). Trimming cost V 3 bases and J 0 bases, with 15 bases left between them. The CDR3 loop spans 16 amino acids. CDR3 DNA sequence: TGCAGTGCTAGTACACTCGAAGCGAGCTCCTACAATGAGCAGTTCTTC. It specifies CSASTLEASSYNEQFF.

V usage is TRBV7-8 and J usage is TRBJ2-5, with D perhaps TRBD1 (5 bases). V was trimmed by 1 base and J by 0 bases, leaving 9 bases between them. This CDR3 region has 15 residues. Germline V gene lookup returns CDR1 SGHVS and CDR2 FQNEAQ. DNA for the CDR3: TGTGCCAGCAGCTTAGACAGACAGCACCAAGAGACCCAGTACTTC. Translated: CASSLDRQHQETQYF.

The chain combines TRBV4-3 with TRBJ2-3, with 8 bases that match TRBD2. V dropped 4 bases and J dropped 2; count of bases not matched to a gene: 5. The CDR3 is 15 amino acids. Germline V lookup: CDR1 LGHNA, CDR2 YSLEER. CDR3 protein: CASSRRLATTDTQYF. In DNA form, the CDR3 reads TGCGCCAGCAGCCGACGACTAGCGACCACAGATACGCAGTATTTT.

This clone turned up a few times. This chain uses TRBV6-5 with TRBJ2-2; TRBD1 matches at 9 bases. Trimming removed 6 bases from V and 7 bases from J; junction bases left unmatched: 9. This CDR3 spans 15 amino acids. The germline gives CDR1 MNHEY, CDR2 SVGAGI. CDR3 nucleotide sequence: TGTGCCAGCAGACATACAGGGGGCTCAGGCGGGGAGCTGTTTTTT. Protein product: CASRHTGGSGGELFF.

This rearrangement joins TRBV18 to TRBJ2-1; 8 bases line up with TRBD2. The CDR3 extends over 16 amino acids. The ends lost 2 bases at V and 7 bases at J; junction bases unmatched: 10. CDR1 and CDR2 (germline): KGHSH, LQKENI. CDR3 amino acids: CASSPNSGAKPNEQFF. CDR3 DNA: TGTGCCAGCTCACCAAATAGCGGGGCCAAGCCGAATGAGCAGTTCTTC.

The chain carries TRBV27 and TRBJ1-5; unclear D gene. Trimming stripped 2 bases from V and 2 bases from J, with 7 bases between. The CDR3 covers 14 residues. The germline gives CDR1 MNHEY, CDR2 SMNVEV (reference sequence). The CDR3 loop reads CASSLAQGNQPQHF. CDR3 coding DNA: TGTGCCAGCAGTTTAGCCCAGGGCAATCAGCCCCAGCATTTT.

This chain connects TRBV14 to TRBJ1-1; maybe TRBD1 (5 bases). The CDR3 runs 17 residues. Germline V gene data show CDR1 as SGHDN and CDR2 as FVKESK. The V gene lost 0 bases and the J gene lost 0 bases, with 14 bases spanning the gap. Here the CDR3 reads CASSQDNRRQMNTEAFF. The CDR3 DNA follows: TGTGCCAGCAGCCAAGATAACAGGAGACAGATGAACACTGAAGCTTTCTTT.

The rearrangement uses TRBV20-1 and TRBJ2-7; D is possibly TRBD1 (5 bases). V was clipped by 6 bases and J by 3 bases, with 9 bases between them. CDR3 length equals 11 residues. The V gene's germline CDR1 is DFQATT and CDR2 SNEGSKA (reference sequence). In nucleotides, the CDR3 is TGCAGTGCACCGGACAACTACGAGCAGTACTTC. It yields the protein CSAPDNYEQYF.

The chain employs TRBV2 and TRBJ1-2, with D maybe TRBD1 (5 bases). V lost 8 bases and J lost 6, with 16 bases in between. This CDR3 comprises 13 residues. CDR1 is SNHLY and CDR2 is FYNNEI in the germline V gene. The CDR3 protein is CASPSGGSHGYTF. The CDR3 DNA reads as TGTGCCAGCCCGTCGGGGGGGTCTCATGGCTACACCTTC.

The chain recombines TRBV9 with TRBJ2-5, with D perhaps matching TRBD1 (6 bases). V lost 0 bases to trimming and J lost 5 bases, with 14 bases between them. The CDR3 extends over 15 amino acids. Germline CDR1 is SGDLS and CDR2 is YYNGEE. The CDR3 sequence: CASSVASGVGETQYF. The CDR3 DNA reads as TGTGCCAGCAGCGTAGCTTCAGGGGTGGGGGAGACCCAGTACTTC.